The source of this TCR beta chain is a study of cytomegalovirus exposure and HLA in healthy donors. About the study: Out of approximately 170 million T cells, an earlier analysis found around 120 million unique TCR beta sequences in total. Notes on the study in general: Published work reported that the classifier diagnosed cytomegalovirus status with high specificity and sensitivity. CMV serostatus stood as the only immune exposure information on hand.

Though nominally healthy at sampling, donors likely had unrecorded immune exposures. Per the germline V gene, CDR1 is SGHRS and CDR2 is YFSETQ. V dropped 6 bases and J dropped 6; count of bases not matched to a gene: 14. The CDR3 covers 15 residues. Points on this clone: The target antigen is unknown.

PCR involved 60 Vbeta and 13 Jbeta primers. Sequenced by immunoSEQ multiplex PCR; TCRdb stores in-frame clones only, minus some. The repertoire holds fewer than 100,000 clones, with less than 80% as singletons. Sequenced material: PBMCs. The chain couples TRBV5-1 to TRBJ2-7; 8 nucleotides align to TRBD2. The origin of this receptor is a woman aged 40 to 50 in good health and CMV-seropositive. CDR3 sequence (DNA): TGCGCCAGCAAGATCGGCAGCGGGAGCCTTCCCGAGCAGTACTTC. It specifies CASKIGSGSLPEQYF.